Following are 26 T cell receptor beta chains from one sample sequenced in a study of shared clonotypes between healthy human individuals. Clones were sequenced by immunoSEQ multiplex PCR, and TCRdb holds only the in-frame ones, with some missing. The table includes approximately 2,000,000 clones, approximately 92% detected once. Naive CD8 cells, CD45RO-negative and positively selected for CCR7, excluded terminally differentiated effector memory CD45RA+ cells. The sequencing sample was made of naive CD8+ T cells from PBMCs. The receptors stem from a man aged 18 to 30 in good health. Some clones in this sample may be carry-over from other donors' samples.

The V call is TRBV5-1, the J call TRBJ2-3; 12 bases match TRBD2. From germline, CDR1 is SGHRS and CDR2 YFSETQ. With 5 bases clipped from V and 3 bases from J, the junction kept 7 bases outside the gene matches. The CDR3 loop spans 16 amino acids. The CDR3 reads CASSGSLAGGTDTQYF. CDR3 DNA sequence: TGCGCCAGCAGTGGTTCACTAGCGGGAGGTACAGATACGCAGTATTTT.

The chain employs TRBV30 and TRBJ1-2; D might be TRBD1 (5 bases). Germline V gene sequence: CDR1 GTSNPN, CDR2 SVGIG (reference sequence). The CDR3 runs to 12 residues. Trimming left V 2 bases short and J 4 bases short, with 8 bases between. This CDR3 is CAWSWGVYGYTF. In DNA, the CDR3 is TGTGCCTGGAGTTGGGGGGTCTATGGCTACACCTTC.

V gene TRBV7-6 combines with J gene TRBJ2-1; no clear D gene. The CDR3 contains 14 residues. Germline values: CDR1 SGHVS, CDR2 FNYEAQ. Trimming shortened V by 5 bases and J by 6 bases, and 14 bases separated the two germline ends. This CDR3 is CASSPLAALNEQFF. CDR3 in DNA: TGTGCCAGCAGCCCGTTAGCCGCCCTCAATGAGCAGTTCTTC.

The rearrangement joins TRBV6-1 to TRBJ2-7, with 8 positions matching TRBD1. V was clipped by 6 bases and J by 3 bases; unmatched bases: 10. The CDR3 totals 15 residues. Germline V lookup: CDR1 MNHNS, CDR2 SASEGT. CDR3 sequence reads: CASRPEDRVGYEQYF. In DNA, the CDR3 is TGTGCCAGCAGGCCTGAGGACAGGGTTGGCTACGAGCAGTACTTC.

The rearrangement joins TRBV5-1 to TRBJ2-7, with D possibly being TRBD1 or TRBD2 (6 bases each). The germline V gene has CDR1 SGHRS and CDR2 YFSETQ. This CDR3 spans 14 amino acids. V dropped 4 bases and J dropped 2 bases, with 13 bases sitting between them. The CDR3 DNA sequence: TGCGCCAGCAGCGTAGACAGGAGGGCCTACGAGCAGTACTTC. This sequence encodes CASSVDRRAYEQYF.

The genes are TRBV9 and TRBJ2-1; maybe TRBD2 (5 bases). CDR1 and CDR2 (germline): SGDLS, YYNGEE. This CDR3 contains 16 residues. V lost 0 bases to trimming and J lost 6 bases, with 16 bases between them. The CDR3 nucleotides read TGTGCCAGCAGCGTAGATTGGGCTAGCTGGCCCAATGAGCAGTTCTTC. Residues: CASSVDWASWPNEQFF.

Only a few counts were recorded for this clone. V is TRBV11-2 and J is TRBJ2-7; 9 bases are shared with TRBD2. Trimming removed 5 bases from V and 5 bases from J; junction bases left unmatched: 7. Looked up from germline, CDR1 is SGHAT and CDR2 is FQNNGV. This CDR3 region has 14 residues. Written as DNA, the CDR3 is TGTGCCAGCAGCGTTAGCGGGAGCCCCCACGAGCAGTACTTC. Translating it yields CASSVSGSPHEQYF. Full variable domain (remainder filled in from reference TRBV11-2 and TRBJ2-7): EAGVAQSPRYKIIEKRQSVAFWCNPISGHATLYWYQQILGQGPKLLIQFQNNGVVDDSQLPKDRFSAERLKGVDSTLKIQPAKLEDSAVYLCASSVSGSPHEQYFGPGTRLTVT.

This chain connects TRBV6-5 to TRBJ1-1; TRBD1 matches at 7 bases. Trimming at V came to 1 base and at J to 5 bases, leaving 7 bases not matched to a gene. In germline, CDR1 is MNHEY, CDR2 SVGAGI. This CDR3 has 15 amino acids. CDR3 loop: CASSYFKQGRTEAFF. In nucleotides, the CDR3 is TGTGCCAGCAGTTACTTTAAACAGGGGAGGACTGAAGCTTTCTTT.

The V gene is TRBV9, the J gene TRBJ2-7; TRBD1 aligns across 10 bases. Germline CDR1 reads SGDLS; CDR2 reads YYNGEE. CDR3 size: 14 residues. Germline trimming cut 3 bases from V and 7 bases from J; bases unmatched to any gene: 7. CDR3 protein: CASSGQGATGEQYF. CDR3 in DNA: TGTGCCAGCAGCGGACAGGGGGCGACGGGAGAGCAGTACTTC.

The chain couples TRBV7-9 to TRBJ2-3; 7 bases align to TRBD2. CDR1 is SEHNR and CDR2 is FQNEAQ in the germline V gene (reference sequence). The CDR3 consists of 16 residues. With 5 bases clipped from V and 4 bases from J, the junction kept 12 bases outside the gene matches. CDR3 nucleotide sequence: TGTGCCAGCAGCCCTCGCGCGGGAGTATACCCAGATACGCAGTATTTT. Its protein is CASSPRAGVYPDTQYF.

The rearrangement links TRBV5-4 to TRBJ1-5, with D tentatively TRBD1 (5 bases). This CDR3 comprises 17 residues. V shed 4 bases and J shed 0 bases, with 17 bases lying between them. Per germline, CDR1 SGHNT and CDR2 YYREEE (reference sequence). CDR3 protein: CASSVEPPGNSNQPQHF. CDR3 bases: TGTGCCAGCAGCGTCGAACCCCCAGGGAATAGCAATCAGCCCCAGCATTTT.

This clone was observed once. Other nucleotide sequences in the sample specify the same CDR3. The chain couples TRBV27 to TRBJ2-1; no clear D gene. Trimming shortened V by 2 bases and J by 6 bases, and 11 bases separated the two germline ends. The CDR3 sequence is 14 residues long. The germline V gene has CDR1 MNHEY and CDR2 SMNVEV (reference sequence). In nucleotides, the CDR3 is TGTGCCAGCAGTTTAGTTGGACGTCTCAATGAGCAGTTCTTC. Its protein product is CASSLVGRLNEQFF.

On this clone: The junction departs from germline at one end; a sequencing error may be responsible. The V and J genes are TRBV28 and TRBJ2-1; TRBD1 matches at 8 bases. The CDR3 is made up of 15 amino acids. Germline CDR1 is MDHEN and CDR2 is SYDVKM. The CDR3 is CASSADREIYYEQFF. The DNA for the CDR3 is TGTGCCAGCAGCGCGGACAGGGAAATCTACTATGAGCAGTTCTTC.

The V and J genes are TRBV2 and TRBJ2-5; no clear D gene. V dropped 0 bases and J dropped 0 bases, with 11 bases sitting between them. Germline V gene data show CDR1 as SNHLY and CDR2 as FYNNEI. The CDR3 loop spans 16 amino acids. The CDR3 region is CASSEALPADQETQYF. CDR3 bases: TGTGCCAGCAGTGAAGCGCTTCCGGCAGACCAAGAGACCCAGTACTTC.

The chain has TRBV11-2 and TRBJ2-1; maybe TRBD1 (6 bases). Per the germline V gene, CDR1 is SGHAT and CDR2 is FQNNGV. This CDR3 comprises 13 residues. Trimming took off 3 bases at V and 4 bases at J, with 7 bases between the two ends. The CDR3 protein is CASSFRGYNEQFF. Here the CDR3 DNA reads TGTGCCAGCAGCTTTAGGGGGTACAATGAGCAGTTCTTC. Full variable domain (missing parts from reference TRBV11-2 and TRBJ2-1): EAGVAQSPRYKIIEKRQSVAFWCNPISGHATLYWYQQILGQGPKLLIQFQNNGVVDDSQLPKDRFSAERLKGVDSTLKIQPAKLEDSAVYLCASSFRGYNEQFFGPGTRLTVL.

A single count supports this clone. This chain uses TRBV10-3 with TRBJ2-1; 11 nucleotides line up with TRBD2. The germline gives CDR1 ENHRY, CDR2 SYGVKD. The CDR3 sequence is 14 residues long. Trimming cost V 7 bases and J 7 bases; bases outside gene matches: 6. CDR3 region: CAIKKTSGMNEQFF. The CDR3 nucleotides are TGTGCCATCAAGAAGACTAGCGGGATGAATGAGCAGTTCTTC.

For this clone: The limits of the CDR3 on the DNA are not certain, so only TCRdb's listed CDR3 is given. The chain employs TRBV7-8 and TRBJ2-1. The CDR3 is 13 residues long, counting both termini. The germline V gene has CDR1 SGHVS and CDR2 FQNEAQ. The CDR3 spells CASSFGPGDEQFF.

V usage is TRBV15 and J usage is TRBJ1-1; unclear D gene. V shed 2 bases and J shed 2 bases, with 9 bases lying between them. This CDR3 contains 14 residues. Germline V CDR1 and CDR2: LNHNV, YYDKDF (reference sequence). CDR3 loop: CATSRPSLNTEAFF. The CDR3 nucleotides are TGTGCCACCAGCAGACCATCGCTAAACACTGAAGCTTTCTTT.

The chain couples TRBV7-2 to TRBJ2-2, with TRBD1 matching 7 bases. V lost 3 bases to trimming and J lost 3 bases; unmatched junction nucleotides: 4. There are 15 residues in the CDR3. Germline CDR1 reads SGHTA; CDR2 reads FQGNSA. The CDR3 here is CASSFRQGHTGELFF. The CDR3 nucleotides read TGTGCCAGCAGCTTTAGACAGGGCCACACCGGGGAGCTGTTTTTT.

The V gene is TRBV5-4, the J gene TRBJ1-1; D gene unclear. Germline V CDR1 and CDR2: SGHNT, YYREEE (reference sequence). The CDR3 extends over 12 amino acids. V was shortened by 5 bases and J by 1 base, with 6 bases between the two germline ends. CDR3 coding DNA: TGTGCCAGCAGGCGGGGGAACACTGAAGCTTTCTTT. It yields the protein CASRRGNTEAFF. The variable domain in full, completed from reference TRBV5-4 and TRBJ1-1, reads ETGVTQSPTHLIKTRGQQVTLRCSSQSGHNTVSWYQQALGQGPQFIFQYYREEENGRGNFPPRFSGLQFPNYSSELNVNALELDDSALYLCASRRGNTEAFFGQGTRLTVV.

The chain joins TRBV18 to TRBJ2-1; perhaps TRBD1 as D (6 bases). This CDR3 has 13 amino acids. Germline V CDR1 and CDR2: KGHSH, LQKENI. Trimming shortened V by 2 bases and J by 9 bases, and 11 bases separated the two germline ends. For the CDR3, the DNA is TGTGCCAGCTCACCAGCAGGGGTTGGTGAGCAGTTCTTC. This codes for CASSPAGVGEQFF. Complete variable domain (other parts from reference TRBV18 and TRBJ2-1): NAGVMQNPRHLVRRRGQEARLRCSPMKGHSHVYWYRQLPEEGLKFMVYLQKENIIDESGMPKERFSAEFPKEGPSILRIQQVVRGDSAAYFCASSPAGVGEQFFGPGTRLTVL.

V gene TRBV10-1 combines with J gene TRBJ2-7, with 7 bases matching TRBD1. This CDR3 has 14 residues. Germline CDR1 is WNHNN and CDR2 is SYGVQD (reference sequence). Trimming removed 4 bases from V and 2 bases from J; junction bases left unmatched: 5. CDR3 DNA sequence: TGCGCCAGCAGTGCCGACAGGGCCGCCTACGAGCAGTACTTC. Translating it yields CASSADRAAYEQYF.

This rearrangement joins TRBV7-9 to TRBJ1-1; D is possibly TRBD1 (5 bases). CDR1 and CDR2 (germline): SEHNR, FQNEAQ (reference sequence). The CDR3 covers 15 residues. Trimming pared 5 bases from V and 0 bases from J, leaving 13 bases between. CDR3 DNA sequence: TGTGCCAGCAGCCGCGCCGGGGCACTGAACACTGAAGCTTTCTTT. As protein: CASSRAGALNTEAFF.

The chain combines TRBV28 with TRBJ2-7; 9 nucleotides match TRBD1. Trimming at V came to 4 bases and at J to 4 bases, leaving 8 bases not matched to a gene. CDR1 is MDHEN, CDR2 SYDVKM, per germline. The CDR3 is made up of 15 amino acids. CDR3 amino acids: CASSWDREDDYEQYF. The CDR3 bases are TGTGCCAGCAGTTGGGACAGGGAGGACGATTACGAGCAGTACTTC.

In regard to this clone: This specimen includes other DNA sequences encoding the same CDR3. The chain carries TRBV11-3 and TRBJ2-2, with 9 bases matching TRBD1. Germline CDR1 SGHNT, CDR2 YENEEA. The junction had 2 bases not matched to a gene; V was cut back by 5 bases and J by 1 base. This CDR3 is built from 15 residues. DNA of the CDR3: TGTGCCAGCAGCCTGGACAGGGGGAACACCGGGGAGCTGTTTTTT. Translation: CASSLDRGNTGELFF.

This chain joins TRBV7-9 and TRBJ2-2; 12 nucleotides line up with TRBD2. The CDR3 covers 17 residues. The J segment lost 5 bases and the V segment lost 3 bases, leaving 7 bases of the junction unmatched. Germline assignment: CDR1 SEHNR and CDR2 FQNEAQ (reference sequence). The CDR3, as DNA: TGTGCCAGCAGCTTCATTACACTAGCGGGAGGTACCGGGGAGCTGTTTTTT. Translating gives CASSFITLAGGTGELFF.